A selection of T cell receptor beta chains follows, all from one sample in a study of cytomegalovirus exposure and HLA in healthy donors. The repertoire was sequenced with immunoSEQ multiplex PCR; TCRdb's copy has only in-frame clones and lacks some. Of tens of thousands of clones listed, roughly 75% are singletons. Sequenced material: PBMCs. The receptor source for this set is a man aged 40-49 years in good health and CMV-seronegative. Both conserved end residues are part of each CDR3. A D gene is named only where the DNA matches it firmly. Size is omitted from some rows. Given values are once, few, many or a class for expanded clones.

TRBV6-5	TRBJ1-2	.	once	CASSYRDKGVGYTF	TGTGCCAGCAGTTACCGAGACAAGGGGGTAGGCTACACCTTC
TRBV7-9	TRBJ2-3	TRBD1	.	CASDRESTDTQYF	TGTGCCAGCGACAGGGAAAGCACAGATACGCAGTATTTT
TRBV9	TRBJ1-2	.	.	CASSPGGAGYTF	TGTGCCAGCAGCCCGGGGGGGGCTGGCTACACCTTC
TRBV2	TRBJ2-1	TRBD2	.	CASRPGTSGVYNEQFF	TGTGCCAGCAGGCCAGGGACTAGCGGGGTATACAATGAGCAGTTCTTC
TRBV4-2	TRBJ2-1	.	few	CASSPPSGGDGSYNEQFF	TGTGCCAGCAGCCCCCCAAGCGGAGGGGACGGCTCCTACAATGAGCAGTTCTTC
TRBV5-4	TRBJ1-4	TRBD1	.	CASSSGGATNEKLFF	TGTGCCAGCAGCTCAGGGGGCGCAACTAATGAAAAACTGTTTTTT
TRBV28	TRBJ2-1	TRBD1	once	CASSRGTGNEQFF	TGTGCCAGCAGTCGTGGGACAGGCAATGAGCAGTTCTTC
TRBV5-1	TRBJ1-6	.	.	CASTTGTSNSPLHF	TGCGCCAGCACGACCGGGACATCAAATTCACCCCTCCACTTT
TRBV5-4	TRBJ2-1	.	.	CASSEEGANYNEQFF	TGTGCCAGCAGCGAGGAGGGGGCTAATTACAATGAGCAGTTCTTC
TRBV19	TRBJ1-2	TRBD1	.	CASSIDRQGADGYTF	TGTGCCAGTAGTATAGACCGGCAGGGGGCCGATGGCTACACCTTC
TRBV25-1	TRBJ1-2	TRBD1	.	CASSGGTGVGGYTF	TGTGCCAGCAGTGGAGGGACAGGGGTAGGAGGCTACACCTTC
TRBV6-6	TRBJ1-1	.	.	CASSYSYDRSLAFF	TGTGCCAGCAGTTACTCGTATGACAGAAGCTTAGCTTTCTTT
TRBV6-1	TRBJ2-5	.	.	CASSESGVETQYF	TGTGCCAGCAGTGAATCGGGGGTCGAGACCCAGTACTTC
TRBV4-1	TRBJ1-5	.	few	CASSQDFSGQPQHF	TGCGCCAGCAGCCAAGATTTCTCCGGGCAGCCCCAGCATTTT
TRBV7-3	TRBJ2-3	TRBD2	.	CASSASGSVTDTQYF	TGTGCCAGCAGCGCTAGCGGGAGTGTCACAGATACGCAGTATTTT
TRBV30	TRBJ2-3	TRBD2	.	CAWSVLGSGRTKPSTDTQYF	TGTGCCTGGAGTGTACTGGGTAGCGGGAGGACCAAACCTAGCACAGATACGCAGTATTTT